The clone carrying this T cell receptor (beta chain) was counted ten times or more. Its target is not known. A second PCR, run for about 6 to 12 cycles, used a sample-barcoded 5' primer plus a J-beta primer mix. One entry per CDR3 protein results from TCRdb running MiXCR on the 5' RACE reads. The sample has around 990,000 distinct CDR3 sequences, approximately 38% seen once. These data originate in a study of blood T cells in healthy people across ages. Study-wide points: CMV status of donors was not determined, possibly confounding expanded clonotype changes.

Isolation yielded PBMCs, at least 6 million per sample, in every case. The V gene lost 0 bases and the J gene lost 1 base, with 10 bases spanning the gap. Per the germline V gene, CDR1 is SGDLS and CDR2 is YYNGEE. The CDR3 sequence is 15 residues long. The chain combines TRBV9 with TRBJ1-2, with D possibly being TRBD1 (5 bases). The source of this sequence is a man aged 18 to 35 in good health. Material: blood. DNA for the CDR3: TGTGCCAGCAGCGTAGGGCAGGGAATTAACTATGGCTACACCTTC. This encodes CASSVGQGINYGYTF.